The rows below give T cell receptor beta chains drawn from one sample of a study of cytomegalovirus exposure and HLA in healthy donors. Sequencing used immunoSEQ multiplex PCR; TCRdb keeps in-frame clones, though not all of them. The table shows about 270,000 clones, with more than 55% occurring only once. The sample consisted of PBMCs. All receptors derive from a female donor in good health and CMV-seronegative. CDR3s include the opening cysteine and the closing phenylalanine or tryptophan. A D gene is named only where the DNA matches it firmly.

D	V	J	CDR3
TRBD2	TRBV27	TRBJ2-5	CATAHSGRAGEQYF
TRBD1	TRBV7-9	TRBJ2-1	CASSKWMGQGNNEQFF
-	TRBV5-1	TRBJ2-7	CASSPRADTYYEQYF
TRBD1	TRBV4-1	TRBJ1-2	CASSQTGPGGSFGYTF
TRBD2	TRBV27	TRBJ2-7	CASRRIAGPPYEQYF
-	TRBV2	TRBJ1-5	CASRESVRQPQHF
-	TRBV15	TRBJ1-3	CATSSGWRAAGNTIYF
TRBD1	TRBV7-2	TRBJ1-3	CASSPTGEGNTIYF
TRBD2	TRBV7-2	TRBJ2-5	CASSTSGTVTGEQYF
TRBD1	TRBV9	TRBJ1-2	CASSLGTEILYGYTF
-	TRBV2	TRBJ2-3	CASSEKIKTNTDTQYF
-	TRBV18	TRBJ1-1	CASSPAARRNTEAFF
TRBD2	TRBV29-1	TRBJ2-1	CSVRLAGGVNEQFF
-	TRBV7-2	TRBJ2-3	CATRPGFTDTQYF
TRBD2	TRBV19	TRBJ2-1	CASIPSGRANEQFF
TRBD1	TRBV18	TRBJ1-5	CASSAGTGKQPQHF
TRBD2	TRBV6-1	-	CASSEVASGGPMYEQYF
-	TRBV5-1	TRBJ2-3	CASSLMGGWEYF
TRBD1	TRBV11-2	TRBJ2-7	CASSLRGTGSYEQYF
TRBD2	TRBV28	TRBJ2-5	CASTRTSGQETQYF
-	TRBV15	TRBJ2-5	CATSSLEYQETQYF
TRBD1	TRBV4-2	TRBJ1-1	CASSQWGQGVVNTEAFF
-	TRBV5-6	TRBJ1-1	CASSSLGREGPFF
TRBD2	TRBV9	TRBJ2-3	CASSVATGLAGPDTQYF
TRBD1	TRBV15	-	CATSRDRTGVYEQYF
TRBD1	TRBV7-9	TRBJ1-3	CASRTGQGEHTIYF
TRBD2	TRBV2	TRBJ2-1	CASTTRGLAGSEQFF
-	TRBV12-5	TRBJ1-2	CASGLGDRSMPNYGYTF
TRBD1	TRBV4-1	TRBJ2-1	CASSTQQGAHYNEQFF
-	TRBV7-9	TRBJ1-5	CSSSGIDQPQHF
TRBD2	TRBV5-1	TRBJ2-1	CASIPVAGEYNEQFF
TRBD2	TRBV5-8	TRBJ2-1	CASSLIAGVGNEQFF
-	TRBV2	TRBJ1-2	CASRSGTLNGYTF
-	TRBV5-4	TRBJ2-5	CASSLGGRRETQYF
TRBD2	TRBV5-1	TRBJ2-3	CASSYASGRTDTQYF
TRBD2	TRBV14	TRBJ2-1	CASSQASGRVSYNEQFF
TRBD2	TRBV12-5	TRBJ2-1	CASGFGGGTSGSKQFF
-	TRBV30	TRBJ1-5	CAWSGLGTGHQSGPQHF
-	TRBV5-6	TRBJ1-6	CASSLGTANSPLHF
-	TRBV6-1	TRBJ2-2	CASGRSNTGELFF
-	TRBV7-8	TRBJ2-1	CASSPDRDTFYNEQFF